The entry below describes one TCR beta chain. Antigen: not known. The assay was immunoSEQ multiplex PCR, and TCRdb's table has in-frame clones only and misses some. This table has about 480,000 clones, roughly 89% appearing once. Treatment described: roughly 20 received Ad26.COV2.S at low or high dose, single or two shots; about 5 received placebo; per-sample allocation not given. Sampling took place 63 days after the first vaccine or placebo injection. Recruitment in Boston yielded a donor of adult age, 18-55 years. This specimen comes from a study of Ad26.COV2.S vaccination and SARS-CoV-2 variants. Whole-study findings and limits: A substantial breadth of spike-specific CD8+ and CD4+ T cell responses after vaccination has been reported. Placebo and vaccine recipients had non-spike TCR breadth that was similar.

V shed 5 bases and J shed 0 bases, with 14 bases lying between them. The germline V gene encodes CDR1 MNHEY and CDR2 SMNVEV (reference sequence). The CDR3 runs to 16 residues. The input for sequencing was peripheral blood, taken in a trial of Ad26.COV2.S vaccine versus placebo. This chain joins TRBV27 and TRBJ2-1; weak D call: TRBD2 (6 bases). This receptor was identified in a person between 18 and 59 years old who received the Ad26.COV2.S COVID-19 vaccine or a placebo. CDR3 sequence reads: CASSPLGGSSYNEQFF. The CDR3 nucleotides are TGTGCCAGCAGTCCGTTGGGGGGAAGCTCCTACAATGAGCAGTTCTTC.